These T cell receptor beta chains were read from a single sample in a study of cytomegalovirus exposure and HLA in healthy donors. Assay used: immunoSEQ multiplex PCR; TCRdb lists only in-frame clones, some missing. There are fewer than 85,000 clones in the sample; about three quarters occur only once, and about 12% lies in the top ten. The sample comprised PBMCs. The receptor set was obtained from a woman aged 40 to 50 in good health and CMV-seropositive. The CDR3 runs from the conserved cysteine through the conserved F or W. D genes are given only for firm matches. The listing skips clone size in some rows; elsewhere it reads once, few, many or a size class.

>TRBJ1-2|TRBD1|-|TRBV10-3
CAISETGTGEKGYTF
TGTGCCATCAGTGAAACGGGGACAGGGGAAAAGGGCTACACCTTC
>TRBJ2-2|-|few|TRBV7-7
CASSLDQVGELFF
TGTGCCAGCAGCTTAGATCAGGTCGGGGAGCTGTTTTTT
>TRBJ2-7|-|-|TRBV7-8
CASSSRTNSYEQYF
TGTGCCAGCAGTTCCAGGACTAACTCCTACGAGCAGTACTTC
>TRBJ2-3|TRBD1|-|TRBV2
CASTWDRGAENTQYF
TGTGCCAGCACCTGGGACAGGGGGGCCGAAAATACGCAGTATTTT
>TRBJ1-1|-|-|TRBV6-5
CASYGGSLLGTGAFF
TGTGCCAGCTACGGGGGGTCTTTGTTGGGCACTGGAGCTTTCTTT
>TRBJ2-5|-|once|TRBV7-9
CAAIDTGETQYF
TGTGCCGCTATCGATACGGGGGAGACCCAGTACTTC
>TRBJ1-1|-|-|TRBV20-1
CSASPSTEAFF
TGCAGTGCTAGCCCCTCTACTGAAGCTTTCTTT
>TRBJ2-7|-|-|TRBV2
CASSADRTYEQYF
TGTGCCAGCAGTGCAGACAGGACCTACGAGCAGTACTTC
>TRBJ1-1|-|-|TRBV5-3
CARSSPALDTEAFF
TGTGCCAGAAGCTCGCCCGCACTAGACACTGAAGCTTTCTTT
>TRBJ2-4|-|-|TRBV6-6
CASSQAASAWGIQYF
TGTGCCAGCAGCCAGGCGGCTAGCGCGTGGGGCATTCAGTACTTC
>TRBJ1-1|-|few|TRBV6-1
CASSEVQGAFF
TGTGCCAGCAGTGAAGTCCAGGGTGCTTTCTTT
>TRBJ2-7|-|-|TRBV29-1
CSVGHRFYEQYF
TGCAGCGTCGGACACCGTTTTTACGAGCAGTACTTC
>TRBJ2-2|TRBD2|few|TRBV5-1
CASSFTGGNTGELFF
TGCGCCAGCAGCTTTACGGGGGGGAACACCGGGGAGCTGTTTTTT
>TRBJ1-1|TRBD1|-|TRBV19
CASSIRTGRSEAFF
TGTGCCAGTAGTATCCGGACAGGGCGATCAGAAGCTTTCTTT
>TRBJ2-5|TRBD2|-|TRBV5-1
CASSATGTSWETQYF
TGCGCCAGCAGCGCCACCGGGACTAGCTGGGAGACCCAGTACTTC
>TRBJ2-1|-|-|TRBV7-9
CASSLPRTEYNEQFF
TGTGCCAGCAGCTTACCCCGGACAGAATACAATGAGCAGTTCTTC
>TRBJ2-3|-|-|TRBV7-8
CASSPALAGAVAADTQYF
TGTGCCAGCAGCCCTGCCCTGGCGGGGGCCGTGGCGGCAGATACGCAGTATTTT
>TRBJ2-5|TRBD2|-|TRBV6-5
CASSVSSGGETQYF
TGTGCCAGCAGTGTTTCTAGCGGGGGGGAGACCCAGTACTTC
>TRBJ2-7|-|-|TRBV6-5
CASSYSALEAEQYF
TGTGCCAGCAGTTACTCAGCCTTAGAGGCCGAGCAGTACTTC
>TRBJ2-1|TRBD2|few|TRBV7-8
CASSLGRGLAGYYNEQFF
TGTGCCAGCAGCTTAGGGCGAGGGCTAGCGGGGTATTACAATGAGCAGTTCTTC
>TRBJ2-2|TRBD2|-|TRBV5-1
CASTLGTTGTGELFF
TGCGCCAGCACCCTGGGGACTACGGGCACCGGGGAGCTGTTTTTT
>TRBJ2-3|-|-|TRBV5-1
CASSLTGDTQYF
TGCGCCAGCAGCCTAACCGGAGATACGCAGTATTTT
>TRBJ2-7|-|-|TRBV15
CATSRDLAGDEQYF
TGTGCCACCAGCAGAGATCTGGCAGGGGACGAGCAGTACTTC
>TRBJ1-2|TRBD1|few|TRBV5-4
CASSYRDSRGYTF
TGTGCCAGCAGCTACCGGGACAGCCGGGGCTACACCTTC
>TRBJ1-1|-|-|TRBV10-2
CASSVATEAFF
TGCGCCAGCAGCGTGGCCACTGAAGCTTTCTTT
>TRBJ1-1|-|-|TRBV2
CASSLYNTEAFF
TGTGCCAGCAGTTTATATAACACTGAAGCTTTCTTT
>TRBJ2-3|TRBD2|once|TRBV2
CASRAGTSADTQYF
TGTGCCAGCAGGGCCGGGACTAGCGCAGATACGCAGTATTTT
>TRBJ1-2|-|-|TRBV27
CASRGQALNYGYTF
TGTGCCAGCAGGGGGCAGGCCCTTAACTATGGCTACACCTTC
>TRBJ1-1|-|-|TRBV6-6
CASSRTGTLGGAFF
TGTGCCAGCAGCCGAACCGGGACCCTGGGAGGGGCTTTCTTT
>TRBJ1-1|-|-|TRBV6-5
CASSSQFGSGAAFF
TGTGCCAGCAGTTCTCAGTTTGGGTCAGGGGCGGCTTTCTTT
>TRBJ2-5|TRBD2|few|TRBV4-2
CASSQDWASGGTQETQYF
TGTGCCAGCAGCCAAGACTGGGCTAGCGGGGGTACCCAAGAGACCCAGTACTTC